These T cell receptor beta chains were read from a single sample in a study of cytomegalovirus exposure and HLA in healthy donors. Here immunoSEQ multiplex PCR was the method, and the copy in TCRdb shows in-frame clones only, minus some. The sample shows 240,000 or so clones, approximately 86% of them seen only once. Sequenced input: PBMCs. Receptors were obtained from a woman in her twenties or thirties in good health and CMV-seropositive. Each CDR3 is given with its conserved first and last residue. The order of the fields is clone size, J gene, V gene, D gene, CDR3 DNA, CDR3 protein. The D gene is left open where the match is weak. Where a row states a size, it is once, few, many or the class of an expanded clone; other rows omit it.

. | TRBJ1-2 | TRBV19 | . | TGTGCCAGTAGTATACTCACAGGGTTGGGGGGCTACACCTTC | CASSILTGLGGYTF
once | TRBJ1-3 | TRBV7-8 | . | TGTGCCAGCAGCCCTCAAGTGAGGTACTCTGGAAACACCATATATTTT | CASSPQVRYSGNTIYF
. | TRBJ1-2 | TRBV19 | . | TGTGCCAGTCAAAGAGCGACAGACCCTAACTATGGCTACACCTTC | CASQRATDPNYGYTF
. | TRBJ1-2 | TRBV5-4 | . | TGTGCCAGCAGTCCAGGGGCATTTAACTATGGCTACACCTTC | CASSPGAFNYGYTF
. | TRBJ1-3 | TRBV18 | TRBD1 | TGTGCCAGCTCACCGCCCGGGACAGGTGGAAACACCATATATTTT | CASSPPGTGGNTIYF
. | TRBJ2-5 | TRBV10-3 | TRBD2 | TGTGCGAGCCGGGACGCAGCTGTAGCGGGAGGGTGGGAGACCCAGTACTTC | CASRDAAVAGGWETQYF
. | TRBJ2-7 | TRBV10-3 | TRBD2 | TGTGCCATCGGCGGGGGGGCGAGCGAGCAGTACTTC | CAIGGGASEQYF
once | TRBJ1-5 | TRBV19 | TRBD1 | TGTGCCAGTACCGGGACAGGGGCTCAGCCCCAGCATTTT | CASTGTGAQPQHF
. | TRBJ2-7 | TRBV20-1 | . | TGCAGTGCTTACAGGGTGGAGCAGTACTTC | CSAYRVEQYF
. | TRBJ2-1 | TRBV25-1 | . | TGTGCCAGCAGTGCCTATAGACTAGGCTCCTACAATGAGCAGTTCTTC | CASSAYRLGSYNEQFF
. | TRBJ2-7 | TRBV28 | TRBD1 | TGTGCCAGCATCCACCCGACAGGGTACAGCGAGCAGTACTTC | CASIHPTGYSEQYF
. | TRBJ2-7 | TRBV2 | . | TGTGCCAGCACCAAAAGGATTGTAGCAGTCGGGTACGAGCAGTACTTC | CASTKRIVAVGYEQYF
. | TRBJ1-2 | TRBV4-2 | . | TGTGCCAGCAGCCAAGAAGAACAGGGTAACTATGGCTACACCTTC | CASSQEEQGNYGYTF
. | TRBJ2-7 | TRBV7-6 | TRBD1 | TGTGCCAGCAGCTTCGAGGGGACAGGGTTCCACGAGCAGTACTTC | CASSFEGTGFHEQYF
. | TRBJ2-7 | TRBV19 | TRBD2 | TGTGCCAGTAGTATATCTAGCGGGAGGCCGGGGGAGCAGTACTTC | CASSISSGRPGEQYF
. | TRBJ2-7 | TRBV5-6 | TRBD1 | TGTGCCAGCAGCTTCGCCACGGGACAGGGCTACGAGCAGTACTTC | CASSFATGQGYEQYF
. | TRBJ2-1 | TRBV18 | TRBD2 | TGTGCCAGCTCACCAAATACGCGTGGGACTAGCCACTACAATGAGCAGTTCTTC | CASSPNTRGTSHYNEQFF
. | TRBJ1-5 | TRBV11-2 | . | TGTGCCAGCAGCAAAAAGGACAGAGCGGCCTATCAGCCCCAGCATTTT | CASSKKDRAAYQPQHF
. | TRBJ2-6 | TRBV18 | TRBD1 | TGTGCCAGCTCATCACGGGACAGGGCCTTCTCTGGGGCCAACGTCCTGACTTTC | CASSSRDRAFSGANVLTF
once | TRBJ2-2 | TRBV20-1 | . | TGCAGTGCCCCCTTAACCGGGGAGCTGTTTTTT | CSAPLTGELFF
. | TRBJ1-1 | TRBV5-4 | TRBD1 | TGTGCCAGCAGCCGCTCGACAGGGTTAGACACTGAAGCTTTCTTT | CASSRSTGLDTEAFF
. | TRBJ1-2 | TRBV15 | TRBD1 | TGTGCCACCAGCAGCTCAACGGGACAGCACTATGGCTACACCTTC | CATSSSTGQHYGYTF
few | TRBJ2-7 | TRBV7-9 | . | TGTGCCAGCAGCAAGAGGGAGTGGGTTTCCTACGAGCAGTACTTC | CASSKREWVSYEQYF
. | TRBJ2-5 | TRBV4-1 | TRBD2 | TGCGCCAGCAGCCAAGAGGTTCAAGCGGGAGGGCCAGAGACCCAGTACTTC | CASSQEVQAGGPETQYF
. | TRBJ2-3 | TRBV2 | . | TGTGCCAGCAGTCCCGACTTGATGCAGTATTTT | CASSPDLMQYF
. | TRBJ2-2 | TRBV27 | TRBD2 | TGTGCCAGCAGTCAGCCTCCCGGGGCGGGAGGGCCTACCGGGGAGCTGTTTTTT | CASSQPPGAGGPTGELFF
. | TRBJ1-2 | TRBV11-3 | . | TGTGCCAGCAGCTTGGACACTAACTATGGCTACACCTTC | CASSLDTNYGYTF